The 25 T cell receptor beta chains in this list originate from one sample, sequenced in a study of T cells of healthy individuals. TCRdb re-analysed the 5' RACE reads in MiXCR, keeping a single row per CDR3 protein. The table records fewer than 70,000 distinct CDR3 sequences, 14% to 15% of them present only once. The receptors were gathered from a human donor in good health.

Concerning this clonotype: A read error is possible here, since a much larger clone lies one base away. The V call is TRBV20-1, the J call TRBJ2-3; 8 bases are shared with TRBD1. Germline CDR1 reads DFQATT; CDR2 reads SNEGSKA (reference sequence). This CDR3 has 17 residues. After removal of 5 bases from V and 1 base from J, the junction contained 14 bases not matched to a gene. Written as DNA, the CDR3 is TGCAGTGCTGGGGTCGATTCAGGGGGCCCTCGCACAGATACGCAGTATTTT. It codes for CSAGVDSGGPRTDTQYF.

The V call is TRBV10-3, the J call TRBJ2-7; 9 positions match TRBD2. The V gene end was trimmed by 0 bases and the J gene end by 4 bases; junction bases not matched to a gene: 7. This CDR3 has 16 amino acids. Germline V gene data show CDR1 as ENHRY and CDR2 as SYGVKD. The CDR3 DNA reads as TGTGCCATCAGTGAGTCGGTCCTAGCGGGAACTTACGAGCAGTACTTC. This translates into CAISESVLAGTYEQYF.

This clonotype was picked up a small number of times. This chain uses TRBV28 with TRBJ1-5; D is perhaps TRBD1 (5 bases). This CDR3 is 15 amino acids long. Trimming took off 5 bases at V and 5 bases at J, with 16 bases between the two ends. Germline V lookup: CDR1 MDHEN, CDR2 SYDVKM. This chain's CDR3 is CASSVRGRTHQPQHF. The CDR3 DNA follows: TGTGCCAGCAGTGTACGGGGCAGGACTCATCAGCCCCAGCATTTT.

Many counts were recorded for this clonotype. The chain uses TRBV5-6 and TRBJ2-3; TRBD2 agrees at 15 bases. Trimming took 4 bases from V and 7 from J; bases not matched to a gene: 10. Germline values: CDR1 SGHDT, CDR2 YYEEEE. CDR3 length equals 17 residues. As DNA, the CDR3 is TGTGCCAGCAGCCCAGGGACTAGCGGGGGGTTAAGATATACGCAGTATTTT. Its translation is CASSPGTSGGLRYTQYF.

The DNA for the CDR3 is TGTGCCTGGAGGGCTACAGGGCCACACGAGCAGTACTTC. The encoded protein is CAWRATGPHEQYF. The chain is built from TRBV30 and TRBJ2-7; D may be TRBD1 (6 bases). This CDR3 comprises 13 residues. Looked up from germline, CDR1 is GTSNPN and CDR2 is SVGIG (reference sequence). V was clipped by 3 bases and J by 5 bases, with 14 bases between them.

CDR3 DNA sequence: TGTGCCAGCAGCTCTCAACAGGGTGGAGTGGCCAACGTCCTGACTTTC. It encodes CASSSQQGGVANVLTF. The genes are TRBV7-9 and TRBJ2-6; D may be TRBD1 (6 bases). The ends were cut back, 4 bases at V and 6 bases at J, with 16 bases in the middle. From germline, CDR1 is SEHNR and CDR2 FQNEAQ (reference sequence). This CDR3 has 16 residues.

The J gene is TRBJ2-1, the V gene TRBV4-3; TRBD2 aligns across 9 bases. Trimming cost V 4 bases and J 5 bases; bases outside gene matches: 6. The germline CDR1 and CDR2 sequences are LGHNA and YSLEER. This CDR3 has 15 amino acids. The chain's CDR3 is CASSPPSGGNNEQFF. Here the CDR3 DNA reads TGCGCCAGCAGCCCGCCGAGCGGGGGGAACAATGAGCAGTTCTTC.

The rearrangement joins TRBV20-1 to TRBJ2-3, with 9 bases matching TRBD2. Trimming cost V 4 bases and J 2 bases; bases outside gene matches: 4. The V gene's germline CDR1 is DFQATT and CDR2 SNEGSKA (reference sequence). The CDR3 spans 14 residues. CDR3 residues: CSATSGGFTDTQYF. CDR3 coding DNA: TGCAGTGCTACGAGCGGGGGGTTCACAGATACGCAGTATTTT.

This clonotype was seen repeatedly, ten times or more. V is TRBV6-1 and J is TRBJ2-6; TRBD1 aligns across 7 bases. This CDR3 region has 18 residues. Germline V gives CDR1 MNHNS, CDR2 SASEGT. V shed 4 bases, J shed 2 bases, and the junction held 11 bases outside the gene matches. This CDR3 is CASSGVFEGATGANVLTF. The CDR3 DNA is TGTGCCAGCAGTGGAGTCTTTGAGGGGGCAACTGGGGCCAACGTCCTGACTTTC.

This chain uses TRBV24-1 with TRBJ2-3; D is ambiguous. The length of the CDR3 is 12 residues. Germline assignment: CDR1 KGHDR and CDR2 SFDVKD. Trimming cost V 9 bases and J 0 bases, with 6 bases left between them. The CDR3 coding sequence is TGTGCCACCGGCACCAGCACAGATACGCAGTATTTT. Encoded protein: CATGTSTDTQYF.

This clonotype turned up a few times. The CDR3 loop is CASSQELGVQPQHF. CDR3 DNA: TGCGCCAGCAGCCAAGAGCTCGGGGTACAACCCCAGCATTTT. The rearrangement uses TRBV4-3 and TRBJ1-5; D ambiguous. This CDR3 contains 14 residues. Trimming removed 0 bases at V and 10 bases at J, with 13 bases between. CDR1 and CDR2 (germline): LGHNA, YSLEER.

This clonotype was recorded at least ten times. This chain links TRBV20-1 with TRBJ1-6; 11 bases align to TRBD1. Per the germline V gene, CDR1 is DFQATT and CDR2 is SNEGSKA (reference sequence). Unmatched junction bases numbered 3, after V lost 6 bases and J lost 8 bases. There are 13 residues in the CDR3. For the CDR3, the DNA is TGCAGTGCGCCGGGACAGGGGGATTCACCCCTCCACTTT. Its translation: CSAPGQGDSPLHF.

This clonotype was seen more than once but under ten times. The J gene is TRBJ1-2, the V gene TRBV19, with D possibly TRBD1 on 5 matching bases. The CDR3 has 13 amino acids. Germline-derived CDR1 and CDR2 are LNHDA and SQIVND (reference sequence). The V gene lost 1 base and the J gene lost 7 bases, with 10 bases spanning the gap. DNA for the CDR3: TGTGCCAGTAGTATAGGAGGGGCTGCTGGCTACACCTTC. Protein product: CASSIGGAAGYTF.

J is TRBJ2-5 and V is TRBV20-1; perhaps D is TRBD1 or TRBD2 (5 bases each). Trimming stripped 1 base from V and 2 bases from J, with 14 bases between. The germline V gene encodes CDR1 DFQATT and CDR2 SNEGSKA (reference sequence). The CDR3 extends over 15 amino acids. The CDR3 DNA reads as TGCAGTGCTAGAGTCCCGGGGCGCCCACAAGAGACCCAGTACTTC. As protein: CSARVPGRPQETQYF.

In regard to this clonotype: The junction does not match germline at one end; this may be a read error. CDR3 amino acids: CTTSRTGAYNEQFF. Here the CDR3 DNA reads TGTACCACCAGCCGGACAGGAGCCTACAATGAGCAGTTCTTC. The rearrangement links TRBV15 to TRBJ2-1; 7 bases match TRBD1. In germline, CDR1 is LNHNV, CDR2 YYDKDF (reference sequence). There are 14 residues in the CDR3.

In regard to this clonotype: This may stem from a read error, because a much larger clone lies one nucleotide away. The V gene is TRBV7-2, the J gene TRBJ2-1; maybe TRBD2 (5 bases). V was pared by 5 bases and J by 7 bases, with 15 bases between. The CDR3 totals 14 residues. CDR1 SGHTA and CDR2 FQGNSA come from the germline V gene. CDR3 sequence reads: CASSRLHGENEQFF. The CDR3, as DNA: TGTGCCAGCAGCCGCCTACATGGGGAGAATGAGCAGTTCTTC.

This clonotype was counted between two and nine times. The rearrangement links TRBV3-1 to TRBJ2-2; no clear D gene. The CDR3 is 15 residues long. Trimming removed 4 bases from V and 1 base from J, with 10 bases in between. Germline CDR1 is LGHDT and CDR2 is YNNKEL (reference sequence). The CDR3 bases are TGTGCCAGCAGCCTAAATCTGAGGAACACCGGGGAGCTGTTTTTT. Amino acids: CASSLNLRNTGELFF.

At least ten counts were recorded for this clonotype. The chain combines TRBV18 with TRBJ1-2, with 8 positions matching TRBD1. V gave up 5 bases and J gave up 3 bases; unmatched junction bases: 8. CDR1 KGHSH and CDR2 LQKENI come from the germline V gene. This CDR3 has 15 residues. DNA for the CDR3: TGTGCCAGCTCAATTCCAGGGGGCGGCTACTATGGCTACACCTTC. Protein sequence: CASSIPGGGYYGYTF.

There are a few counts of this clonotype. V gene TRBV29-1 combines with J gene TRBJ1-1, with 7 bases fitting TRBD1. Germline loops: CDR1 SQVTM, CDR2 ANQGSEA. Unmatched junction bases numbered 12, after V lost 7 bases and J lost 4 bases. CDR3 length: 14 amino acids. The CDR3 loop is CSARRGLGGTEAFF. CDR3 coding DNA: TGCAGCGCCCGTAGGGGGCTGGGCGGCACTGAAGCTTTCTTT.

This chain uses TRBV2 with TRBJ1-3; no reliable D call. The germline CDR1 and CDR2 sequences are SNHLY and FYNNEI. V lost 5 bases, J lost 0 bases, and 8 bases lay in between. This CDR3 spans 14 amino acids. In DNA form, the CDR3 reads TGTGCCAGCAGTAAAAGTCGCTCTGGAAACACCATATATTTT. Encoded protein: CASSKSRSGNTIYF.

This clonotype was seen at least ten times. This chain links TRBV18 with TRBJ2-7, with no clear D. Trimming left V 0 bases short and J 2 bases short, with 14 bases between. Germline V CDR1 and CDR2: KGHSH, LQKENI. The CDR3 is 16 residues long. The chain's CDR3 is CASSPPSSRGPYEQYF. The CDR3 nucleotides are TGTGCCAGCTCACCACCAAGCTCCAGAGGTCCCTACGAGCAGTACTTC.

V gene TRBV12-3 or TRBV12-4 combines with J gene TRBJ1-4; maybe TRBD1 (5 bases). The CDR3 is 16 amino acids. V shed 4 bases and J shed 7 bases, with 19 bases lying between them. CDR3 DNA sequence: TGTGCCAGCAGTTCGGAAGTAGGGGCGGGATTTGAAAAACTGTTTTTT. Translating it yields CASSSEVGAGFEKLFF.

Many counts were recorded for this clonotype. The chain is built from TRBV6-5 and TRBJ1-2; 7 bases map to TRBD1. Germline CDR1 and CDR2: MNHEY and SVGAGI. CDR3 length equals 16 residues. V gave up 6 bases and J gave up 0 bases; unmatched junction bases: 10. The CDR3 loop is CASRRDRVEANYGYTF. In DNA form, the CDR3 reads TGTGCCAGCAGGCGGGACAGAGTAGAAGCTAACTATGGCTACACCTTC.

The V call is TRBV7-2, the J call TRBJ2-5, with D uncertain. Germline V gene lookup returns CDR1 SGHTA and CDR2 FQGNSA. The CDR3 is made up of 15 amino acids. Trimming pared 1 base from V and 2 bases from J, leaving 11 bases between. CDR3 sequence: CASSLEPRFQETQYF. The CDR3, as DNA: TGTGCCAGCAGCTTAGAGCCCCGCTTTCAAGAGACCCAGTACTTC.

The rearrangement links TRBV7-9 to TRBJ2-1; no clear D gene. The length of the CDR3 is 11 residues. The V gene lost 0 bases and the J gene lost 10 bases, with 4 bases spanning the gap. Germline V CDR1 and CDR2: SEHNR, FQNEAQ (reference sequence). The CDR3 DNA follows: TGTGCCAGCAGCTTAGCGCTGGAGCAGTTCTTC. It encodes CASSLALEQFF. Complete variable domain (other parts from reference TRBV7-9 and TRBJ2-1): DTGVSQNPRHKITKRGQNVTFRCDPISEHNRLYWYRQTLGQGPEFLTYFQNEAQLEKSRLLSDRFSAERPKGSFSTLEIQRTEQGDSAMYLCASSLALEQFFGPGTRLTVL.